A single sample gave rise to the 13 T cell receptor gamma chains below, sequenced in a study of Vδ1+ human thymocytes. Study conclusions and caveats: Thymic TRG and TRD repertoires appeared highly polyclonal.

These TCRs are of unknown antigen specificity. The template was reverse-transcribed extracted RNA. Pooled V-gene forward primers with one constant-region reverse primer generated the CDR3 amplicons by multiplex PCR. TCRdb re-called the multiplex PCR reads using CATT. The data show 25,000 to 35,000 gamma-chain clones, around 20% seen once. Specimen: Vdelta1+ gamma-delta thymocytes from the thymus. Documented subset: FACS-sorted CD3+ TCRalphabeta- TCRVdelta1+ TCRVdelta2- thymocytes. The source is a boy under three years old who had congenital heart surgery.

V usage is TRGV9 and J usage is TRGJ1 or TRGJ2. Germline-derived CDR1 and CDR2 are GITISATS and ISYDGTV (reference sequence). The CDR3 covers 12 residues. J was trimmed by 10 bases and V by 3 bases; bases with no gene match: 9. The CDR3 region is CALWEFTPKKLF. Written as DNA, the CDR3 is TGTGCCTTGTGGGAGTTCACTCCGAAGAAACTCTTT.

This clone was counted a few times. This chain joins TRGV4 and TRGJP1. The CDR3 is made up of 13 amino acids. Germline loops: CDR1 EGSTGY, CDR2 YDSYTSSV. The junction had 5 bases not matched to a gene; V was cut back by 3 bases and J by 7 bases. The CDR3 DNA is TGTGCCACCTGGGATTGGGGTGGTTGGTTCAAGATATTT. Protein: CATWDWGGWFKIF.

A word on this clone: A much larger clone is a single base away; this may be a read error. Other DNA sequences within the sample encode an identical CDR3. The chain carries TRGV3 and TRGJ1 or TRGJ2. Germline CDR1 is VTNTFY and CDR2 is YDVSTARD (reference sequence). Germline trimming cut 0 bases from V and 5 bases from J; bases unmatched to any gene: 4. This CDR3 has 13 amino acids. For the CDR3, the DNA is TGTGCCACCTGGGACAGGCGTGATTATAAGAAACTCTTT. Translating it yields CATWDRRDYKKLF.

This clone was seen a handful of times. The rearrangement links TRGV5 to TRGJ1 or TRGJ2. Germline CDR1 reads VINAFY; CDR2 reads YDVSNSKD. The CDR3 sequence is 11 residues long. J gave up 8 bases and V 2 bases, and 3 bases lay outside the gene matches. The CDR3 spells CATWDTNKKLF. In DNA, the CDR3 is TGTGCCACCTGGGACACCAATAAGAAACTCTTT.

This chain links TRGV5 with TRGJ1 or TRGJ2. Germline V gives CDR1 VINAFY, CDR2 YDVSNSKD. The CDR3 is made up of 15 amino acids. The V gene end was trimmed by 0 bases and the J gene end by 4 bases; junction bases not matched to a gene: 9. The CDR3 bases are TGTGCCACCTGGGACAGGCCGGTCTTGTATTATAAGAAACTCTTT. Translation gives CATWDRPVLYYKKLF.

Of note for this clone: The same CDR3 arises from other DNA sequences in this sample as well. The V call is TRGV9, the J call TRGJ1 or TRGJ2. Germline V lookup: CDR1 GITISATS, CDR2 ISYDGTV (reference sequence). V was clipped by 2 bases and J by 1 base; unmatched bases: 5. The CDR3 totals 14 residues. The CDR3 region is CALWEARNYYKKLF. The DNA of the CDR3 is TGTGCCTTGTGGGAGGCGAGAAATTATTATAAGAAACTCTTT.

The rearrangement uses TRGV9 and TRGJ1 or TRGJ2. Germline CDR1 and CDR2: GITISATS and ISYDGTV (reference sequence). Trimming cost V 4 bases and J 3 bases; bases outside gene matches: 9. This CDR3 region has 14 residues. Here the CDR3 DNA reads TGTGCCTTGTGGGAACTGTGGGGTTATTATAAGAAACTCTTT. This gives the protein CALWELWGYYKKLF.

This clone occurred a few times. This chain joins TRGV3 and TRGJP2. CDR1 is VTNTFY, CDR2 YDVSTARD, per germline (reference sequence). Losses at the gene ends were 0 bases for V and 2 bases for J; bases not matched to a gene: 6. This CDR3 is 16 amino acids long. The CDR3 region is CATWDRPRSSDWIKTF. Written as DNA, the CDR3 is TGTGCCACCTGGGACAGGCCGAGGAGTAGTGATTGGATCAAGACGTTT.

The chain links TRGV3 to TRGJ1 or TRGJ2. CDR1 and CDR2 (germline): VTNTFY, YDVSTARD (reference sequence). The CDR3 runs to 14 residues. V was pared by 1 base and J by 2 bases, with 5 bases of the junction left unmatched. The chain's CDR3 is CATWDSQDYYKKLF. Written as DNA, the CDR3 is TGTGCCACCTGGGACAGCCAGGATTATTATAAGAAACTCTTT.

Points on this clone: The sample holds other DNA sequences that translate to the same CDR3. The chain uses TRGV8 and TRGJ1 or TRGJ2. CDR3 size: 12 residues. Trimming cost V 3 bases and J 6 bases; bases outside gene matches: 5. CDR1 is VENAVY and CDR2 is YDSYNSRV in the germline V gene. The DNA of the CDR3 is TGTGCCACCTGGGATTTAAGTTATAAGAAACTCTTT. Amino acid sequence: CATWDLSYKKLF.

This chain joins TRGV3 and TRGJ1 or TRGJ2. Trimming took 0 bases from V and 0 from J; bases not matched to a gene: 5. CDR3 length equals 15 residues. The germline V gene encodes CDR1 VTNTFY and CDR2 YDVSTARD (reference sequence). The CDR3 nucleotides are TGTGCCACCTGGGACAGGGGGATGAATTATTATAAGAAACTCTTT. Translation: CATWDRGMNYYKKLF.

The chain couples TRGV5 to TRGJ1 or TRGJ2. J lost 4 bases, V lost 0 bases, and 6 bases had no gene match. This CDR3 is built from 14 residues. Germline-derived CDR1 and CDR2 are VINAFY and YDVSNSKD. The chain's CDR3 is CATWDRPKYYKKLF. CDR3 nucleotides: TGTGCCACCTGGGACAGGCCTAAGTATTATAAGAAACTCTTT.

To note about this clone: Distinct nucleotide sequences in the sample also encode this CDR3. The chain employs TRGV9 and TRGJ1 or TRGJ2. CDR3 length: 13 amino acids. Germline V gene lookup returns CDR1 GITISATS and CDR2 ISYDGTV (reference sequence). After removal of 0 bases from V and 4 bases from J, the junction contained 3 bases not matched to a gene. The CDR3 coding sequence is TGTGCCTTGTGGGAGGTGGGCTATTATAAGAAACTCTTT. This encodes CALWEVGYYKKLF.